These 10 T cell receptor beta chains originate from one sample sequenced in a study of T cells after posttransplantation cyclophosphamide. Produced via immunoSEQ multiplex PCR; TCRdb's table is partial and in-frame only. The repertoire includes more than 10,000 clones, 85% of them detected once, and roughly 15% sits in the top ten. Busulfan-fludarabine conditioning, marrow transplant, and cyclophosphamide on days +3 and +4 were administered. Specimen: PBMCs, collected about 62 months after allogeneic stem cell transplant with posttransplant cyclophosphamide. Receptors originate from a female patient aged 50-59 years who received an allogeneic stem cell transplant from a related donor, was CMV-positive, and had no GVHD. The graft donor may account for some of the T cells.

The genes are TRBV28 and TRBJ1-5, with D possibly TRBD1 on 5 matching bases. The germline CDR1 and CDR2 sequences are MDHEN and SYDVKM. Trimming took 4 bases from V and 8 from J, leaving 15 bases between them. CDR3 length: 14 residues. The CDR3 sequence: CASSSPGRMEPQHF. The CDR3 DNA reads as TGTGCCAGCAGTTCCCCAGGGAGGATGGAGCCCCAGCATTTT.

The chain combines TRBV5-8 with TRBJ2-2; possibly TRBD2 for D (5 bases). Germline V gene sequence: CDR1 SGHTS, CDR2 YDEGEE. V lost 3 bases to trimming and J lost 1 base, with 19 bases between them. The CDR3 consists of 18 residues. CDR3 in amino acids: CASSYMRASYRNTGELFF. The CDR3 nucleotides are TGTGCCAGCAGCTACATGAGGGCGTCCTACCGGAACACCGGGGAGCTGTTTTTT. The full variable domain, rest sourced from reference TRBV5-8 and TRBJ2-2, is EAGVTQSPTHLIKTRGQQATLRCSPISGHTSVYWYQQALGLGLQFLLWYDEGEERNRGNFPPRFSGRQFPNYSSELNVNALELEDSALYLCASSYMRASYRNTGELFFGEGSRLTVL.

The CDR3: CASSFGRDYGYTF. CDR3 nucleotides: TGTGCCAGCAGTTTCGGCAGGGACTATGGCTACACCTTC. The chain employs TRBV28 and TRBJ1-2, with a possible D match to TRBD1 (5 bases). Trimming removed 3 bases from V and 3 bases from J, with 8 bases in between. The CDR3 covers 13 residues. Germline assignment: CDR1 MDHEN and CDR2 SYDVKM.

This sequence joins TRBV7-2 and TRBJ2-2; 8 bases are a match to TRBD2. Germline V gene lookup returns CDR1 SGHTA and CDR2 FQGNSA. Trimming at V came to 2 bases and at J to 5 bases, leaving 4 bases not matched to a gene. The CDR3 is 15 residues long. CDR3 DNA sequence: TGTGCCAGCAGCTTATTCGGGAGGGTAACCGGGGAGCTGTTTTTT. Its translation is CASSLFGRVTGELFF.

The V call is TRBV5-1, the J call TRBJ2-2, with 10 bases matching TRBD2. Germline CDR1 SGHRS, CDR2 YFSETQ. The CDR3 extends over 18 amino acids. Unmatched junction bases numbered 10, after V lost 1 base and J lost 4 bases. CDR3 nucleotides: TGCGCCAGCAGCTTGCAGCCGGGAGTAGCGGGAGGCACCGGGGAGCTGTTTTTT. Translated, it gives CASSLQPGVAGGTGELFF. The full variable domain, with the rest looked up from reference TRBV5-1 and TRBJ2-2, is KAGVTQTPRYLIKTRGQQVTLSCSPISGHRSVSWYQQTPGQGLQFLFEYFSETQRNKGNFPGRFSGRQFSNSRSEMNVSTLELGDSALYLCASSLQPGVAGGTGELFFGEGSRLTVL.

The chain couples TRBV7-2 to TRBJ2-7, with a tentative D call TRBD2 (5 bases). Per the germline V gene, CDR1 is SGHTA and CDR2 is FQGNSA. The V end was cut by 4 bases, the J end by 3 bases, with 10 bases between. CDR3 length equals 13 residues. This CDR3 is CASSSSWFYEQYF. In DNA form, the CDR3 reads TGTGCCAGCAGCTCTAGCTGGTTCTACGAGCAGTACTTC.

In DNA form, the CDR3 reads TGTGCCTGGAGGGGACAGGGGGCTAGAAACACCATATATTTT. Encoded protein: CAWRGQGARNTIYF. This chain links TRBV30 with TRBJ1-3; 12 bases line up with TRBD1. The CDR3 totals 14 residues. Germline V gene data show CDR1 as GTSNPN and CDR2 as SVGIG (reference sequence). The J segment lost 5 bases and the V segment lost 3 bases, leaving 2 bases of the junction unmatched.

This clone was detected only a few times. The chain uses TRBV7-9 and TRBJ2-7; weak D call: TRBD2 (5 bases). CDR3 length: 17 residues. Trimming stripped 4 bases from V and 3 bases from J, with 22 bases between. CDR1 and CDR2 (germline): SEHNR, FQNEAQ (reference sequence). CDR3 loop: CASSSSVGLTSNYEQYF. The CDR3 DNA sequence: TGTGCCAGCAGCTCTTCTGTAGGACTCACCTCAAACTACGAGCAGTACTTC.

The chain carries TRBV7-9 and TRBJ1-5; 8 bases are a match to TRBD1. Germline-derived CDR1 and CDR2 are SEHNR and FQNEAQ (reference sequence). Losses at the gene ends were 5 bases for V and 3 bases for J; bases not matched to a gene: 6. This CDR3 region has 15 residues. CDR3 protein: CASSRTGGPNQPQHF. The CDR3 DNA reads as TGTGCCAGCAGCCGAACAGGGGGTCCCAATCAGCCCCAGCATTTT. Combining the CDR3 with reference TRBV7-9 and TRBJ1-5 gives the whole variable domain DTGVSQNPRHKITKRGQNVTFRCDPISEHNRLYWYRQTLGQGPEFLTYFQNEAQLEKSRLLSDRFSAERPKGSFSTLEIQRTEQGDSAMYLCASSRTGGPNQPQHFGDGTRLSIL.

The chain has TRBV6-6 and TRBJ1-2, with TRBD1 matching 9 bases. Germline V lookup: CDR1 MNHNY, CDR2 SVGAGI (reference sequence). V was pared by 4 bases and J by 9 bases, with 12 bases of the junction left unmatched. This CDR3 is 15 amino acids long. CDR3 sequence reads: CASSSLGTGTFSYTF. The DNA of the CDR3 is TGTGCCAGCAGTTCCCTTGGGACAGGGACTTTTAGCTACACCTTC.